This entry lists 6 T cell receptor beta chains sequenced from one sample in a study of T cell clonality in common variable immunodeficiency (dated by TCRdb to between 2015 and 2016). Receptors were amplified or captured by the immunoSEQ multiplex PCR assay. The table was pulled from immuneACCESS by TCRdb, which kept in-frame rearrangements only. Such tables lose some clones; where checked, under half of the loss comes from unresolved V genes, and the rest has no known cause. For this sample, roughly 70,000 clones are listed, none of them singletons. About 1.7% of the sample lies in the top ten. Input material: peripheral blood mononuclear cells. The receptors shown here come from a person aged 18 to 75 in good health.

This clone was observed many times. From the germline J gene comes the end of the CDR3, since the read stops 3 residues before it. The chain uses TRBV5-1 and TRBJ2-1; a possible D gene is TRBD2 (5 bases). Germline loops: CDR1 SGHRS, CDR2 YFSETQ. Deletions cut 5 bases from V and 7 bases from J, with 16 bases between. The CDR3 is 14 residues long. The CDR3 reads CASSQITSGNEQFF. The CDR3 bases that were read are TGCGCCAGCAGTCAGATCACTAGTGGAAATGAG. Full variable domain (remainder filled in from reference TRBV5-1 and TRBJ2-1): KAGVTQTPRYLIKTRGQQVTLSCSPISGHRSVSWYQQTPGQGLQFLFEYFSETQRNKGNFPGRFSGRQFSNSRSEMNVSTLELGDSALYLCASSQITSGNEQFFGPGTRLTVL.

This clone was seen at least ten times. CDR3 amino acids: CASSPEPQGYEQYF. Partial CDR3 DNA: TGTGCCAGCAGCCCCGAACCCCAGGGCTACGAG. The J gene is TRBJ2-7, the V gene TRBV7-6; perhaps TRBD1 as D (5 bases). The read ends 3 residues early relative to the CDR3; the germline J gene fills the gap. CDR3 length: 14 residues. Trimming took 5 bases from V and 3 from J, leaving 14 bases between them. Germline CDR1 SGHVS, CDR2 FNYEAQ.

This clone has ten or more counts. The read ends 3 residues before the CDR3 terminus; that terminus is restored from the germline J gene. The chain has TRBV7-3 and TRBJ1-2; D not certain. V was trimmed by 2 bases and J by 3 bases, leaving 7 bases between them. The CDR3 consists of 13 residues. Germline V CDR1 and CDR2: SGHTA, FQGTGA. CDR3 bases read: TGTGCCAGCAGCTTATCCACGGACTATGGC. Encoded protein: CASSLSTDYG. The whole CDR3 is CASSLSTDYGYTF.

This clone was recorded many times. The read halts 3 residues ahead of the CDR3 end, with the missing end drawn from the germline J gene. The V gene is TRBV19, the J gene TRBJ2-1; maybe TRBD2 (5 bases). The CDR3 length is 14 residues. The V end was cut by 3 bases, the J end by 7 bases, with 13 bases between. Germline-derived CDR1 and CDR2 are LNHDA and SQIVND (reference sequence). CDR3 protein: CASSIVRSGNEQFF. CDR3 bases read: TGTGCCAGTAGTATCGTCAGGTCGGGGAATGAG.

This clone was seen repeatedly, ten times or more. The sequenced fragment ends 3 residues before the CDR3 boundary, so the rest is inferred from the germline J gene. V gene TRBV5-6 combines with J gene TRBJ2-7; D not resolved. Germline CDR1 and CDR2: SGHDT and YYEEEE. V was cut by 0 bases and J by 1 base, with 5 bases left in between. The CDR3 has 13 amino acids. Partial CDR3 DNA: TGTGCCAGCAGCTTGGACTATTCCTACGAG. It yields the protein CASSLDYSYE. The full CDR3 sequence reads CASSLDYSYEQYF.

This clone was found many times. The DNA ends 3 residues before the CDR3 does, and the rest of the CDR3 is filled in from the germline J gene. V gene TRBV7-3 combines with J gene TRBJ2-2; no firm D call. CDR1 is SGHTA, CDR2 FQGTGA, per germline. This CDR3 is built from 13 residues. V dropped 2 bases and J dropped 4 bases, with 5 bases sitting between them. CDR3: CASSLVATGELFF. The CDR3 bases that were read are TGTGCCAGCAGCTTAGTAGCCACCGGGGAG. Using reference TRBV7-3 and TRBJ2-2 for the parts outside the CDR3, the full variable domain is GAGVSQTPSNKVTEKGKYVELRCDPISGHTALYWYRQSLGQGPEFLIYFQGTGAADDSGLPNDRFFAVRPEGSVSTLKIQRTERGDSAVYLCASSLVATGELFFGEGSRLTVL.